Shown below are 13 T cell receptor beta chains from a single sample sequenced in a study of human T cells and chemical hapten exposure. MiXCR, applied by TCRdb to the RACE reads, yields one record per CDR3 protein. The repertoire includes around 260,000 distinct CDR3 sequences, about 9% of them detected once, and about 2.5% sits in the top ten. The time point here: pre-sensitization, week 0. Treatment specified: therapeutic diphenylcyclopropenone sensitization with weekly scalp DPC. This specimen was whole blood, taken in connection with sensitization to the hapten diphenylcyclopropenone (DPC). These receptors all come from a woman aged 40 to 50 with alopecia areata. Some clones in this sample may be carry-over from other donors' samples.

The chain uses TRBV11-3 and TRBJ2-1, with D uncertain. Germline CDR1 and CDR2: SGHNT and YENEEA. V lost 5 bases to trimming and J lost 5 bases, with 10 bases between them. The CDR3 is made up of 13 amino acids. In nucleotides, the CDR3 is TGTGCCAGCAGCCCACGAGCCAACAATGAGCAGTTCTTC. This encodes CASSPRANNEQFF.

This clonotype was observed a few times. This chain connects TRBV7-2 to TRBJ1-2, with D possibly TRBD1 on 6 matching bases. Germline CDR1 and CDR2: SGHTA and FQGNSA. CDR3 size: 15 residues. Trimming took off 1 base at V and 4 bases at J, with 13 bases between the two ends. CDR3 nucleotides: TGTGCCAGCAGCTTAGTCGGGGGGCCCTCCTATGGCTACACCTTC. This encodes CASSLVGGPSYGYTF.

The chain links TRBV20-1 to TRBJ2-3, with TRBD2 matching 13 bases. The junction had 9 bases not matched to a gene; V was cut back by 6 bases and J by 6 bases. Germline lookup yields CDR1 DFQATT and CDR2 SNEGSKA (reference sequence). The CDR3 consists of 15 residues. In DNA, the CDR3 is TGCAGTGCCCCCCCGGGGGGACTAGCGGGGGATACGCAGTATTTT. It is translated as CSAPPGGLAGDTQYF.

This clonotype was detected only a few times. The chain carries TRBV9 and TRBJ2-7, with 9 nucleotides matching TRBD2. J gave up 0 bases and V 6 bases, and 4 bases lay outside the gene matches. Germline loops: CDR1 SGDLS, CDR2 YYNGEE. This CDR3 has 14 residues. The CDR3 sequence is CASNEAGGSYEQYF. The CDR3 bases are TGTGCCAGCAACGAAGCGGGAGGCTCCTACGAGCAGTACTTC.

The table lists this clonotype with a few counts. V and J are TRBV5-1 and TRBJ2-4, with TRBD1 matching 8 bases. The V gene's germline CDR1 is SGHRS and CDR2 YFSETQ. The CDR3 length is 16 residues. The V gene end was trimmed by 3 bases and the J gene end by 3 bases; junction bases not matched to a gene: 8. The DNA of the CDR3 is TGCGCCAGCAGCTACTCGACAGGGGTCGGCAAAAACATTCAGTACTTC. Translated: CASSYSTGVGKNIQYF.

This clonotype was seen a handful of times. This sequence joins TRBV28 and TRBJ1-2; TRBD1 might be the D (6 bases). Trimming pared 3 bases from V and 6 bases from J, leaving 17 bases between. Germline-derived CDR1 and CDR2 are MDHEN and SYDVKM. The CDR3 is 15 residues long. CDR3 loop: CASSFPQTGGHGYTF. The CDR3 nucleotides read TGTGCCAGCAGTTTCCCTCAGACGGGGGGGCATGGCTACACCTTC.

Only a few counts were recorded for this clonotype. The rearrangement uses TRBV7-9 and TRBJ2-5, with 8 bases aligning to TRBD2. The CDR3 totals 15 residues. Germline V lookup: CDR1 SEHNR, CDR2 FQNEAQ (reference sequence). Trimming cost V 2 bases and J 2 bases; bases outside gene matches: 4. The DNA of the CDR3 is TGTGCCAGCAGCTTAACGGCTAGCGGGCAAGAGACCCAGTACTTC. Translation gives CASSLTASGQETQYF. The whole variable domain, remainder taken from reference TRBV7-9 and TRBJ2-5, is DTGVSQNPRHKITKRGQNVTFRCDPISEHNRLYWYRQTLGQGPEFLTYFQNEAQLEKSRLLSDRFSAERPKGSFSTLEIQRTEQGDSAMYLCASSLTASGQETQYFGPGTRLLVL.

This clonotype was recorded many times. The chain recombines TRBV15 with TRBJ2-2; 10 positions match TRBD2. The germline gives CDR1 LNHNV, CDR2 YYDKDF (reference sequence). The CDR3 extends over 17 amino acids. Trimming took 0 bases from V and 7 from J; bases not matched to a gene: 8. The CDR3 region is CATSRDLTSGISGELFF. CDR3 bases: TGTGCCACCAGCAGAGATCTCACTAGCGGGATAAGCGGGGAGCTGTTTTTT.

The sample holds a few counts of this clonotype. The rearrangement joins TRBV27 to TRBJ1-3; D remains ambiguous. V was pared by 8 bases and J by 0 bases, with 8 bases between. This CDR3 has 13 amino acids. Germline loops: CDR1 MNHEY, CDR2 SMNVEV (reference sequence). The CDR3 DNA reads as TGTGCCAGCGGGCCTCACTCTGGAAACACCATATATTTT. Its protein is CASGPHSGNTIYF.

V usage is TRBV6-5 and J usage is TRBJ2-7; 7 nucleotides line up with TRBD1. V shed 7 bases and J 0 bases; nucleotides not matched to a gene: 6. The CDR3 is 14 residues long. Germline V gene lookup returns CDR1 MNHEY and CDR2 SVGAGI. CDR3: CASTPGQSSYEQYF. In nucleotides, the CDR3 is TGTGCCAGCACCCCGGGACAGTCCTCCTACGAGCAGTACTTC.

This clonotype was observed a few times. This chain links TRBV5-1 with TRBJ2-1; 11 bases map to TRBD2. CDR1 is SGHRS and CDR2 is YFSETQ in the germline V gene. This CDR3 is 15 amino acids long. With V trimmed by 1 base and J by 6 bases, 3 bases remained unmatched. The chain's CDR3 is CASSLIAGGGNEQFF. The DNA of the CDR3 is TGCGCCAGCAGCTTGATAGCGGGAGGGGGCAATGAGCAGTTCTTC.

This clonotype was seen ten or more times. The rearrangement links TRBV5-1 to TRBJ1-2, with TRBD1 matching 7 bases. The germline V gene encodes CDR1 SGHRS and CDR2 YFSETQ. CDR3 size: 14 residues. The V and J ends lost 1 base and 4 bases, in that order; junction bases with no gene match: 4. The CDR3 DNA is TGCGCCAGCAGCTTGACAGGGGTAGTCTATGGCTACACCTTC. Protein: CASSLTGVVYGYTF.

V gene TRBV6-2 or TRBV6-3 combines with J gene TRBJ1-5; D possibly corresponds to TRBD1 (5 bases). The CDR3 has 14 amino acids. Trimming pared 5 bases from V and 10 bases from J, leaving 18 bases between. Per the germline V gene, CDR1 is MNHEY and CDR2 is SVGEGT. DNA for the CDR3: TGTGCCAGCAGTGACCGGGCCGTTGGGGGTCCCCAGCATTTT. This codes for CASSDRAVGGPQHF.